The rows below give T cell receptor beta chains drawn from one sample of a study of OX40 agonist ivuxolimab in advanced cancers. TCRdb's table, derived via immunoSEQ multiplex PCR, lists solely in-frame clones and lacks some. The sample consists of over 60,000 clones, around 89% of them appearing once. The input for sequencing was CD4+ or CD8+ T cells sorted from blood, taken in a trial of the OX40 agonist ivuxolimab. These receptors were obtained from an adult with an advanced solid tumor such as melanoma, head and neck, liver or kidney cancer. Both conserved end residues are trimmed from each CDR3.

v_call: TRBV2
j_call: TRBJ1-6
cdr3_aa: ASGLDREGRSPLH

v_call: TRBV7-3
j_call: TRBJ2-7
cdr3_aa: ASSLAYGSEQY

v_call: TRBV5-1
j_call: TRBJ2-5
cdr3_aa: ASSLEYQETQY

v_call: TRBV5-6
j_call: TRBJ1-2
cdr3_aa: ASSLRGYGYT

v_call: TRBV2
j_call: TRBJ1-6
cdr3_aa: ASSEARGFSSPLH

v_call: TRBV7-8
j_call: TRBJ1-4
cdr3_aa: ASSLRQAATNEKLF

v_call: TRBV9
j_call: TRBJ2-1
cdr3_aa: ASSRGDGTEQF

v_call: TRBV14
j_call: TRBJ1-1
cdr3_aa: ASSQQGSKNTEAF

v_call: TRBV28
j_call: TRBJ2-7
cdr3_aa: ASSLRDSSYEQY

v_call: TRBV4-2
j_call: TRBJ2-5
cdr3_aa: ASSQDGTGKGETQY

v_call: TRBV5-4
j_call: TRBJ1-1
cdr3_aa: ASSLQQGLNTEAF

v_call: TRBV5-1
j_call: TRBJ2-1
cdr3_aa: ASSLQGGGTNEQF

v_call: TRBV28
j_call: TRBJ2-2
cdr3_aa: ASSLKRAGELF

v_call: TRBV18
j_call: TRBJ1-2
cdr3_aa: ASSPGQGYGYT

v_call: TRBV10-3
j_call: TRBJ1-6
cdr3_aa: AISETRPVRGSPLH

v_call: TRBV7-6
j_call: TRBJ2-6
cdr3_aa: ASSLGAGSGANVLT

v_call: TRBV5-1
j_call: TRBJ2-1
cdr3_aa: ASSFIGYNEQF

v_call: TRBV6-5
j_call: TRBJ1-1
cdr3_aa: ASSYGTGATNEAF

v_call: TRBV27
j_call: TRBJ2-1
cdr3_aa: ASSSTGGIPSGSYNEQF

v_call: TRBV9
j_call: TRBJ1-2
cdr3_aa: ASSVGPFNYGYT

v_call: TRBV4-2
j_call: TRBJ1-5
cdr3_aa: ASSQEWGTVGNQPQH

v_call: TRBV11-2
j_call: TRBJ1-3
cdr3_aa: ASSLSTSRGGNTIY

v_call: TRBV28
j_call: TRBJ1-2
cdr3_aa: ASSPGPPYGYT

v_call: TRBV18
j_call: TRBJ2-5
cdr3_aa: ASSPEQETQY

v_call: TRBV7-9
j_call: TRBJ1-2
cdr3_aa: ASSPKGAGLLRYT